What follows are 20 T cell receptor beta chains derived from one specimen sequenced in a study of T cells expressing NK-cell markers. TCRdb re-called the 5' RACE reads, yielding one record per CDR3 amino acid sequence without DNA. The sample data list a few hundred thousand distinct CDR3 sequences. Sequenced material: blood T cells: a sorted CD56 or NKG2C T cell subset, CD4+ or CD8+ T cells, or bulk PBMC T cells (not recorded which). The receptors derive from a woman in her fifties or sixties in good health.

The rearrangement joins TRBV2 to TRBJ2-1; TCRdb indicates TRBD1, and absent DNA this call remains unverified. The CDR3 totals 15 residues. CDR1 and CDR2 from the germline V gene are SNHLY and FYNNEI. The CDR3 region is CASSEELDRGNEQFF.

The rearrangement uses TRBV30 and TRBJ2-2; as DNA is missing, the TRBD1 call by TCRdb cannot be tested. In germline, CDR1 is GTSNPN, CDR2 SVGIG (reference sequence). The CDR3 is 12 amino acids. The CDR3: CAWAQGPGELFF.

This chain joins TRBV29-1 and TRBJ2-7; TCRdb's D gene call, TRBD1, goes unchecked for lack of DNA. The CDR3 contains 12 residues. Germline V CDR1 and CDR2: SQVTM, ANQGSEA. This CDR3 reads CSVVGQGYEQYF.

The J gene is TRBJ2-2, the V gene TRBV10-3; TCRdb reports TRBD1, a call that lacks DNA to check it against. Looked up from germline, CDR1 is ENHRY and CDR2 is SYGVKD. The CDR3 covers 15 residues. This chain's CDR3 is CASLSTASSTGELFF.

CDR3 in amino acids: CATSSGYTDTQYF. This rearrangement joins TRBV24-1 to TRBJ2-3; TCRdb picks TRBD2, but there is no DNA to check that call. CDR3 length: 13 amino acids. In germline, CDR1 is KGHDR, CDR2 SFDVKD.

The V gene is TRBV29-1, the J gene TRBJ2-2. The CDR3 length is 13 residues. CDR1 is SQVTM and CDR2 is ANQGSEA in the germline V gene. CDR3 protein: CSVDFGYTGELFF.

The gene calls are TRBV9 and TRBJ1-4; TCRdb designates TRBD1, a call that cannot be tested without DNA. CDR1 is SGDLS, CDR2 YYNGEE, per germline. The CDR3 sequence is 14 residues long. This CDR3 is CASRLDSKGEKLFF.

V usage is TRBV5-1 and J usage is TRBJ2-3; the D call from TCRdb, TRBD1, cannot be confirmed without DNA. This CDR3 is built from 15 residues. The germline CDR1 and CDR2 sequences are SGHRS and YFSETQ. CDR3 protein: CASSQTGGSTDTQYF.

The CDR3 sequence is CASSLPTSKHEQFF. The chain uses TRBV7-9 and TRBJ2-1; absent DNA, TCRdb's TRBD2 call cannot be checked. The CDR3 covers 14 residues. The germline V gene has CDR1 SEHNR and CDR2 FQNEAQ (reference sequence).

This sequence joins TRBV4-1 and TRBJ1-1. The germline V gene has CDR1 MGHRA and CDR2 YSYEKL. This CDR3 contains 11 residues. Here the CDR3 reads CASRGFTEAFF.

The chain uses TRBV20-1 and TRBJ2-1; TCRdb lists TRBD2, though no DNA is available to test this call. This CDR3 has 13 amino acids. Germline V gene data show CDR1 as DFQATT and CDR2 as SNEGSKA (reference sequence). This CDR3 reads CSADREVGNEQFF.

V and J are TRBV5-6 and TRBJ1-5; TCRdb's assignment of TRBD1 cannot be checked, as there is no DNA. The CDR3 contains 12 residues. Germline-derived CDR1 and CDR2 are SGHDT and YYEEEE. The CDR3 sequence is CASSSRGQPQHF.

This chain joins TRBV12-3 or TRBV12-4 and TRBJ2-2. CDR3 length equals 13 residues. The CDR3 loop reads CASSYFPTGELFF.

This chain uses TRBV3-1 with TRBJ2-1; TCRdb outputs TRBD2, but without DNA this stays unchecked. Germline CDR1 LGHDT, CDR2 YNNKEL (reference sequence). The CDR3 has 18 amino acids. CDR3 amino acids: CASSQDPLPSRLHNEQFF.

The rearrangement uses TRBV20-1 and TRBJ1-2. The germline V gene encodes CDR1 DFQATT and CDR2 SNEGSKA (reference sequence). The CDR3 sequence is 12 residues long. The CDR3 loop reads CSASSLPDGYTF.

J is TRBJ2-1 and V is TRBV4-1; the D gene TCRdb calls, TRBD1, cannot be checked with no DNA. Germline V gene sequence: CDR1 MGHRA, CDR2 YSYEKL. The CDR3 spans 17 residues. The CDR3: CASSQDSSLQGYNEQFF.

The chain's CDR3 is CASTDTGEGDTQYF. This sequence joins TRBV6-5 and TRBJ2-3; the D gene TCRdb calls, TRBD1, cannot be checked with no DNA. The length of the CDR3 is 14 residues. Germline V gene sequence: CDR1 MNHEY, CDR2 SVGAGI.

The chain employs TRBV27 and TRBJ2-2; TCRdb's D gene call, TRBD2, goes unchecked for lack of DNA. This CDR3 has 15 amino acids. Germline V CDR1 and CDR2: MNHEY, SMNVEV (reference sequence). CDR3 amino acids: CATGTSGPNTGELFF.

This chain uses TRBV10-3 with TRBJ2-5. Germline-derived CDR1 and CDR2 are ENHRY and SYGVKD. CDR3 size: 13 residues. CDR3 sequence: CAISTRPQETQYF.

V and J are TRBV2 and TRBJ2-5; lacking DNA, the TRBD2 call made by TCRdb goes unchecked. The CDR3 runs to 16 residues. CDR1 is SNHLY, CDR2 FYNNEI, per germline. CDR3 region: CASSEAAGGSSETQYF.